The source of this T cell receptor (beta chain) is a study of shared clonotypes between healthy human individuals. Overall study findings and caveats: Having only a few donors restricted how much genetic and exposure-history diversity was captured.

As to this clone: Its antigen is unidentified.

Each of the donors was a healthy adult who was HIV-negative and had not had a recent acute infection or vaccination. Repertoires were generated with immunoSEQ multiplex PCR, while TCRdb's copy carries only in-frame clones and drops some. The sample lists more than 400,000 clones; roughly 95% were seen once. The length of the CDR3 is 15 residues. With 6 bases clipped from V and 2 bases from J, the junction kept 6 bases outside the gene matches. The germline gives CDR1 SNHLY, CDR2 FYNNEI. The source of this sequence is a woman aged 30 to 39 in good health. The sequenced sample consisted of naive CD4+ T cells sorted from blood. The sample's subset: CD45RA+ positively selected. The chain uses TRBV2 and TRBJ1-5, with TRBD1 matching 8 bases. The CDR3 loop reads CASRQTGGGNQPQHF. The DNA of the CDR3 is TGTGCCAGCAGGCAAACAGGGGGGGGCAATCAGCCCCAGCATTTT. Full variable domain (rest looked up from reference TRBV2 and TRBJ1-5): EPEVTQTPSHQVTQMGQEVILRCVPISNHLYFYWYRQILGQKVEFLVSFYNNEISEKSEIFDDQFSVERPDGSNFTLKIRSTKLEDSAMYFCASRQTGGGNQPQHFGDGTRLSIL.